This is a list of T cell receptor beta chains from one sample in a study of blood T cell repertoires in COVID-19. Some clones are missing from TCRdb's copy, which holds only in-frame ones; the method was immunoSEQ multiplex PCR. The sample includes tens of thousands of clones, more than 85% seen only once; the top ten take about 3.1%. The material sequenced was peripheral blood. The origin of the receptors is a man between 50 and 59 years old with acute or convalescent COVID-19. Each CDR3 is given with its conserved first and last residue. D genes are given only for firm matches. Only part of the rows carry a size: once, few, many, or a class if the clone is expanded.

TRBV7-2	TRBJ2-3	TRBD2	NA	TGTGCCAGCAGCTTACACGGATCCGTAGCGGGGGCCTTCACAGATACGCAGTATTTT	CASSLHGSVAGAFTDTQYF
TRBV10-3	TRBJ2-3	TRBD1	NA	TGTGCCATCAATCCGGGACAGACAGATACGCAGTATTTT	CAINPGQTDTQYF
TRBV3-1/TRBV3-2	TRBJ2-3	TRBD2	NA	TGTGCCAGCAGCAACCTTCAACTAGCGGGGGGAAGCACAGATACGCAGTATTTT	CASSNLQLAGGSTDTQYF
TRBV29-1	TRBJ2-5	TRBD2	NA	TGCAGCGTTGTTCCCGGGGGGAGGGGAGAGACCCAGTACTTC	CSVVPGGRGETQYF
TRBV12-3/TRBV12-4	TRBJ2-1	TRBD1	few	TGTGCCAGCAGTTTACGACGGGACAGGGTAGAGTTCTTC	CASSLRRDRVEFF
TRBV2	TRBJ2-2	NA	NA	TGTGCCAGCAGCGACAGGAGGAACACCGGGGAGCTGTTTTTT	CASSDRRNTGELFF
TRBV7-2	TRBJ2-5	NA	NA	TGTGCCAGCAGCTTAGTGAGGGGGACGGGGACCCAGTACTTC	CASSLVRGTGTQYF
TRBV3-1/TRBV3-2	TRBJ1-1	TRBD1	NA	TGTGCCAGCAGCCGGACAGGGAGTTTCACTGAAGCTTTCTTT	CASSRTGSFTEAFF
TRBV15	TRBJ2-2	TRBD2	NA	TGTGCCACCCGGGCGGGAGGGTCGGTCACCGGGGAGCTGTTTTTT	CATRAGGSVTGELFF
TRBV7-2	TRBJ1-1	NA	NA	TGTGCCAGCAGCTTAGGGTCTGGCAGACGTAGCAACACTGAAGCTTTCTTT	CASSLGSGRRSNTEAFF
TRBV5-1	TRBJ1-2	TRBD1	NA	TGCGCCAGCAGCCAAGGGACAGGGTCCAACTATGGCTACACCTTC	CASSQGTGSNYGYTF
TRBV5-1	TRBJ2-2	NA	NA	TGCGCCAGCAGCTTACCGGGGGCGAACACCGGGGAGCTGTTTTTT	CASSLPGANTGELFF
TRBV2	TRBJ2-3	TRBD2	NA	TGTGCCAGCAGTGCGGGGGGGCCTCGGACAGATACGCAGTATTTT	CASSAGGPRTDTQYF
TRBV11-3	TRBJ2-7	TRBD1	NA	TGTGCCAGCAGCAAAGAACAGGGGACCTACGAGCAGTACTTC	CASSKEQGTYEQYF
TRBV5-1	TRBJ2-2	NA	NA	TGCGCCAGCTCCCGTGACTTGATCGGGGAGCTGTTTTTT	CASSRDLIGELFF
TRBV9	TRBJ1-5	NA	NA	TGTGCCAGCAGCGCTAACAGGGCCGTGGGGCCCCAGCATTTT	CASSANRAVGPQHF
TRBV19	TRBJ1-1	NA	NA	TGTGCCTCGACATCCATGAACACTGAAGCTTTCTTT	CASTSMNTEAFF
TRBV6-5	TRBJ1-5	TRBD1	NA	TGTGCCAGCAGTTCACAGGGGTTGAGCAATCAGCCCCAGCATTTT	CASSSQGLSNQPQHF
TRBV28	TRBJ2-7	TRBD1	NA	TGTGCCAGCAGTACCCCCGGACAGGGACGGGAGCAGTACTTC	CASSTPGQGREQYF
TRBV28	TRBJ1-5	TRBD1	NA	TGTGCCAGCAGCTGGGGCGGACAGGGGAAGAATCAGCCCCAGCATTTT	CASSWGGQGKNQPQHF
TRBV19	TRBJ2-2	TRBD2	NA	TGTGCCAGTAGTGGGACTAGCGGGCGCACCGGGGAGCTGTTTTTT	CASSGTSGRTGELFF
TRBV2	TRBJ1-2	NA	NA	TGTGCCAGCGACAGGTTCTATGGCTACACCTTC	CASDRFYGYTF
TRBV7-2	TRBJ1-1	NA	NA	TGTGCCAGCCGGACACCGGTCCGCGGGGGCACTGAAGCTTTCTTT	CASRTPVRGGTEAFF
TRBV18	TRBJ1-5	TRBD1	NA	TGTGCCAGCTCCCTGGGACAGGCAGTCAATCAGCCCCAGCATTTT	CASSLGQAVNQPQHF
TRBV3-1/TRBV3-2	TRBJ2-7	NA	NA	TGTGCCAGCAGCCAACGCCCAGGGCCCGTACGTCTAACCTACGAGCAGTACTTC	CASSQRPGPVRLTYEQYF
TRBV4-1	TRBJ2-7	NA	NA	TGCGCCAGCAGCCTAACGCCAGCCTACGAGCAGTACTTC	CASSLTPAYEQYF
TRBV7-9	TRBJ2-1	NA	NA	TGTGCCAGCAGCTTAACGAGCAATGAGCAGTTCTTC	CASSLTSNEQFF
TRBV4-2	TRBJ1-1	TRBD1	NA	TGTGCCAGCACCTCAGACAGGGGCCTGCCTGAAGCTTTCTTT	CASTSDRGLPEAFF
TRBV28	TRBJ1-2	TRBD1	NA	TGTGCCAGCAGGTCAGACAGGGCTCGGGGCTACACCTTC	CASRSDRARGYTF
TRBV25-1	TRBJ1-2	NA	once	TGTGCCAGCAGTTTGGCAGGGCTTAACTATGGCTACACCTTC	CASSLAGLNYGYTF
TRBV18	TRBJ2-2	TRBD1	NA	TGTGCCAGCCAGGGACAGGGTTCCGGGGAGCTGTTTTTT	CASQGQGSGELFF